This T cell receptor (beta chain) was observed in a study of T cells expressing NK-cell markers. Study findings and constraints: For several donors, the dominant NKG2C+ clonotypes made up roughly 1.0-7.5% of their CD8+ T cells.

Germline V gene lookup returns CDR1 SGHRS and CDR2 YFSETQ. The CDR3 consists of 15 residues. Points on this clonotype: Antigen: not known.

No DNA is given; TCRdb re-called the 5' RACE reads and lists each CDR3 protein once. This listing includes approximately 22,000 distinct CDR3 sequences. What was sequenced was blood T cells: a sorted CD56 or NKG2C T cell subset, CD4+ or CD8+ T cells, or bulk PBMC T cells (not recorded which). V and J are TRBV5-1 and TRBJ2-3; TCRdb names TRBD1, which stays unverified in the absence of DNA. The clonotype originates from a man between 18 and 69 years old in good health. The CDR3 spells CASSATGGGSDTQYF.